Listed below are T cell receptor beta chains from one sample, sequenced in a study of blood T cell repertoires in COVID-19. Libraries were prepared by immunoSEQ multiplex PCR; TCRdb keeps only in-frame clonotypes and omits some of them. Counted here are about 190,000 clones, around four fifths occurring once; the ten biggest clones make up around 6.1%. The sample consisted of peripheral blood. These receptors originate from a middle-aged woman with acute or convalescent COVID-19. Both conserved end residues are part of each CDR3. The D gene is left open where the match is weak. Not all rows give a size; the values are once, few, many and, for expanded clones, a class.

v_call	clone_size	j_call	d_call	cdr3_aa	cdr3_nt
TRBV7-2	NA	TRBJ1-5	TRBD1	CASSLLTGVGQPQHF	TGTGCCAGCAGCTTATTAACAGGGGTAGGTCAGCCCCAGCATTTT
TRBV5-5	NA	TRBJ2-5	NA	CASSWDLQETQYF	TGTGCCAGCAGCTGGGACTTGCAAGAGACCCAGTACTTC
TRBV7-8	once	TRBJ2-2	TRBD2	CASSPLAGTRGELFF	TGTGCCAGCAGCCCGTTAGCGGGGACTCGCGGGGAGCTGTTTTTT
TRBV3-1/TRBV3-2	NA	TRBJ2-3	TRBD1	CASSRATGSPDTQYF	TGTGCCAGCAGCCGAGCGACAGGGTCCCCAGATACGCAGTATTTT
TRBV7-9	NA	TRBJ2-7	TRBD2	CASSPLRGLAGVQYF	TGTGCCAGCAGCCCCCTGAGGGGACTAGCGGGGGTACAGTACTTC
TRBV4-1	NA	TRBJ1-2	NA	CASSQTRQGFYGYTF	TGCGCCAGCAGCCAAACCCGGCAGGGGTTTTATGGCTACACCTTC
TRBV30	NA	TRBJ1-6	NA	CAWTRGRGNSPLHF	TGTGCCTGGACCAGGGGCCGGGGTAATTCACCCCTCCACTTT
TRBV30	NA	TRBJ2-1	TRBD2	CAWSRYGGGGARLFF	TGTGCCTGGAGCCGGTACGGGGGCGGGGGGGCCAGGCTGTTCTTC
TRBV19	once	TRBJ2-2	NA	CASSTPQGRPYTGELFF	TGTGCCAGTAGTACCCCCCAGGGGCGCCCCTACACCGGGGAGCTGTTTTTT
TRBV5-1	NA	TRBJ2-3	TRBD2	CASRTNGGADTQYF	TGCGCCAGCAGGACTAACGGGGGGGCAGATACGCAGTATTTT
TRBV7-9	NA	TRBJ2-3	NA	CASSRPGADTQYF	TGTGCCAGCAGCCGGCCGGGGGCAGATACGCAGTATTTT
TRBV12-3/TRBV12-4	NA	TRBJ1-1	NA	CASSRQYTEAFF	TGTGCCAGCAGTCGACAGTACACTGAAGCTTTCTTT
TRBV3-1/TRBV3-2	NA	TRBJ2-7	TRBD2	CASSQSSGDNEQYF	TGTGCCAGCAGCCAATCTAGCGGGGACAACGAGCAGTACTTC
TRBV6-5	NA	TRBJ2-7	NA	CASSLTQGGAYEQYF	TGTGCCAGCAGCCTCACCCAGGGGGGCGCCTACGAGCAGTACTTC
TRBV6-5	NA	TRBJ2-7	TRBD2	CASSPAASGRREQYF	TGTGCCAGCAGTCCCGCCGCTAGCGGGAGACGTGAGCAGTACTTC
TRBV24-1	NA	TRBJ2-1	TRBD2	CATSDPASGSSYNEQFF	TGTGCCACCAGTGATCCTGCTAGCGGAAGCTCCTACAATGAGCAGTTCTTC
TRBV14	NA	TRBJ2-7	NA	CASSQTTRLNLYEQYF	TGTGCCAGCAGCCAAACCACTAGACTAAACCTTTACGAGCAGTACTTC
TRBV4-2	NA	TRBJ1-1	NA	CASSQDPDSTEAFF	TGTGCCAGCAGCCAAGACCCGGACAGCACTGAAGCTTTCTTT
TRBV30	few	TRBJ2-1	TRBD2	CAWSVRGLASYNEQFF	TGTGCCTGGAGTGTACGAGGACTAGCATCCTACAATGAGCAGTTCTTC
TRBV19	NA	TRBJ2-6	NA	CASSTGLVSGANVLTF	TGTGCCAGTAGTACCGGACTGGTCTCTGGGGCCAACGTCCTGACTTTC
TRBV5-1	NA	TRBJ1-4	TRBD1	CASSLDGRGPVWEKLFF	TGCGCCAGCAGCTTGGATGGCAGGGGGCCGGTATGGGAAAAACTGTTTTTT
TRBV24-1	NA	TRBJ2-1	TRBD2	CATSDLEHSGTAGNEQFF	TGTGCCACCAGTGATTTGGAGCATAGCGGGACCGCCGGGAATGAGCAGTTCTTC